This T cell receptor beta chain was sequenced during a study of response to subunit inactivated influenza vaccine. Comments on this clonotype: Its antigen is not identified.

TCRdb redid the calling of the RT-PCR reads with MiXCR, one entry per CDR3 protein. The sample records 150,000 to 200,000 distinct CDR3 sequences, approximately 12% being singletons. The V gene lost 5 bases and the J gene lost 9 bases, with 13 bases spanning the gap. The CDR3 length is 12 residues. Germline assignment: CDR1 SEHNR and CDR2 FQNEAQ (reference sequence). Whole-study results and caveats: There was a suggestion from the authors that each seasonal influenza vaccination recruits few new T cells.

The data were also submitted as part of a second study, on T cells expressing NK-cell markers. From that study: UMIs accompanied the 5'RACE template switching by which TCR beta cDNA was made. Sequencing of TCR beta repertoires drew on sorted CD3+CD56+NKG2C+, CD3+CD56+NKG2C- and CD3+CD56-NKG2C+ T cells. One of eight sequenced donors was HCMV-seronegative; the other seven were seropositive. One observes that, in several donors, these clonotypes were also the leading ones within the CD3+CD56-NKG2C+ fraction.

The chain employs TRBV7-9 and TRBJ1-1; D may be TRBD1 (5 bases). The sample consisted of CD8+ T cells sorted from PBMCs, taken roughly 12 days after vaccination. The origin of this receptor is a man aged 50 to 59 who received an inactivated influenza vaccine. The CDR3 loop reads CASSHGGGKAFF. The DNA of the CDR3 is TGTGCCAGCAGCCACGGGGGGGGGAAAGCTTTCTTT.